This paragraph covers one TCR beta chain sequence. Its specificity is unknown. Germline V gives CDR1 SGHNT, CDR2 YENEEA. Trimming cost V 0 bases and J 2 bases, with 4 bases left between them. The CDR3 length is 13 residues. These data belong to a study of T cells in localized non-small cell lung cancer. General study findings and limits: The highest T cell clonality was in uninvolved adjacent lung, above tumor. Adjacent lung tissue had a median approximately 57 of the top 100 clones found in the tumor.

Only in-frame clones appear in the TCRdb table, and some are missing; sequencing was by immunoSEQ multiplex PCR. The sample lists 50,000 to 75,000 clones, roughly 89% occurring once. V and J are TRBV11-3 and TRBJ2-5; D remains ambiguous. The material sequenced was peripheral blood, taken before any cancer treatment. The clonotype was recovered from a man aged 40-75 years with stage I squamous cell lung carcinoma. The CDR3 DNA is TGTGCCAGCAGCTTAGATTTTCAAGAGACCCAGTACTTC. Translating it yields CASSLDFQETQYF.